The 14 T cell receptor beta chains listed next were all sequenced from one sample in a study of metastatic and nonmetastatic thyroid tumors. TCRdb re-clonotyped the PCR reads via MiXCR. The data show about 17,000 clones, approximately 27% seen once. The entire patient cohort was treatment-naive prior to thyroid surgery. Specimen: tumor tissue. The receptor source for this set is a female donor with papillary thyroid cancer or a benign thyroid nodule (not recorded which). Some clones in this sample may be carry-over from other donors' samples.

In this sample, this clone turned up many times. V gene TRBV10-2 combines with J gene TRBJ2-2; a weak D match, TRBD2 (6 bases). V lost 7 bases, J lost 3 bases, and 12 bases lay in between. CDR1 and CDR2 (germline): WSHSY, SAAADI. The CDR3 loop spans 14 amino acids. CDR3 sequence (DNA): TGCGCCAGCATGAACGGGAGAGACACCGGGGAGCTGTTTTTT. It specifies CASMNGRDTGELFF.

This clone was seen a few times. This chain joins TRBV6-1 and TRBJ1-2; D is unresolved. The V gene's germline CDR1 is MNHNS and CDR2 SASEGT. There are 17 residues in the CDR3. Trimming removed 5 bases from V and 9 bases from J, with 28 bases in between. The chain's CDR3 is CASSLRVPAVLPGCYTF. The CDR3, as DNA: TGTGCCAGCAGTCTCCGGGTCCCAGCCGTCCTTCCAGGATGCTACACCTTC.

A note on this clone: A much larger clone is a single base away; this may be a read error. The chain is built from TRBV5-6 and TRBJ2-5, with D perhaps TRBD1 (6 bases). Looked up from germline, CDR1 is SGHDT and CDR2 is YYEEEE. This CDR3 spans 14 amino acids. CDR3 sequence: CASSLLDRQETEYF. The CDR3 bases are TGTGCCAGCAGCTTATTGGACAGACAAGAGACCGAGTACTTC.

Of note for this clone: At one of its ends the junction is not consistent with the germline gene, which may arise from a read error. The chain has TRBV6-1 and TRBJ1-1, with TRBD1 as a possible D gene (5 bases). In germline, CDR1 is MNHNS, CDR2 SASEGT. The CDR3 consists of 16 residues. The CDR3 DNA reads TGTGCCAGCAGTGAACTGTTCGGGGCGAGCGGCACTGAATCTTTCTTT. Amino acids: CASSELFGASGTESFF.

This clone was found many times. The V and J genes are TRBV18 and TRBJ1-1; D remains ambiguous. The germline gives CDR1 KGHSH, CDR2 LQKENI. The CDR3 extends over 13 amino acids. V gave up 6 bases and J gave up 5 bases, with 13 bases separating them. The CDR3 DNA follows: TGTGCCAGCTCCCCGATGCCGCAGACTGAAGCTTTCTTT. It yields the protein CASSPMPQTEAFF. The full variable domain, completed using reference TRBV18 and TRBJ1-1, is NAGVMQNPRHLVRRRGQEARLRCSPMKGHSHVYWYRQLPEEGLKFMVYLQKENIIDESGMPKERFSAEFPKEGPSILRIQQVVRGDSAAYFCASSPMPQTEAFFGQGTRLTVV.

This clone was picked up many times. The V call is TRBV28, the J call TRBJ1-2; TRBD1 aligns across 7 bases. With V trimmed by 4 bases and J by 4 bases, 9 bases remained unmatched. The CDR3 has 15 amino acids. Germline V gene sequence: CDR1 MDHEN, CDR2 SYDVKM. In nucleotides, the CDR3 is TGTGCCAGCAGTTCCAACAGGGGTGGCACCTATGGCTACACCTTC. Translated, it gives CASSSNRGGTYGYTF.

This clone was counted only a few times. This chain joins TRBV15 and TRBJ2-7, with TRBD2 matching 9 bases. Losses at the gene ends were 0 bases for V and 4 bases for J; bases not matched to a gene: 10. The CDR3 is 17 amino acids. The germline V gene has CDR1 LNHNV and CDR2 YYDKDF (reference sequence). CDR3 residues: CATSRDSGRRVGYEQYF. The CDR3 DNA follows: TGTGCCACCAGCAGAGATAGCGGGAGACGGGTGGGATACGAGCAGTACTTC. The whole variable domain, filled in from reference TRBV15 and TRBJ2-7, reads DAMVIQNPRYQVTQFGKPVTLSCSQTLNHNVMYWYQQKSSQAPKLLFHYYDKDFNNEADTPDNFQSRRPNTSFCFLDIRSPGLGDTAMYLCATSRDSGRRVGYEQYFGPGTRLTVT.

The table lists this clone with many counts. This may arise from a read error, as a much more abundant clone is one base away. Other DNA sequences in the same sample also yield this CDR3. J is TRBJ2-1 and V is TRBV7-9, with D uncertain. The CDR3 is made up of 12 amino acids. Germline V gene sequence: CDR1 SEHNR, CDR2 FQNEAQ (reference sequence). V was clipped by 5 bases and J by 9 bases, with 11 bases between them. CDR3 DNA sequence: TGTGCCAGCAGCCCCTTAGCAGGTGAGCAGTTCTTC. Translation: CASSPLAGEQFF.

V gene TRBV10-1 combines with J gene TRBJ1-2, with TRBD1 matching over 9 bases. The V and J ends lost 6 bases and 9 bases, in that order; junction bases with no gene match: 8. Germline assignment: CDR1 WNHNN and CDR2 SYGVQD (reference sequence). There are 13 residues in the CDR3. The CDR3 is CASRGQGASRYTF. CDR3 DNA: TGCGCCAGCAGGGGACAGGGCGCATCTCGCTACACCTTC.

This clone has ten or more counts. The chain is built from TRBV6-1 and TRBJ2-3; no clear D gene. This CDR3 has 14 amino acids. Germline values: CDR1 MNHNS, CDR2 SASEGT. With 3 bases removed from V and 7 bases from J, the gap between germline ends came to 14 bases. The CDR3 region is CASSDSVKGYTQYF. CDR3 bases: TGTGCCAGCAGTGACAGCGTAAAGGGTTATACGCAGTATTTT.

The chain joins TRBV27 to TRBJ2-2; D perhaps matches TRBD2 (5 bases). In germline, CDR1 is MNHEY, CDR2 SMNVEV (reference sequence). The length of the CDR3 is 14 residues. Between the trimmed V and J ends, which lost 3 bases and 8 bases, there was a span of 13 bases. The CDR3 coding sequence is TGTGCCAGCAGTTTCGCCGGGGTTGGAGGGGAGCTGTTTTTT. This gives the protein CASSFAGVGGELFF.

The table lists this clone with many counts. The rearrangement links TRBV20-1 to TRBJ2-3; 8 bases align to TRBD1. Germline V lookup: CDR1 DFQATT, CDR2 SNEGSKA (reference sequence). V trimming: 1 base; J trimming: 2 bases; junction bases outside the gene matches: 5. The CDR3 contains 15 residues. For the CDR3, the DNA is TGCAGTGCTAGAGGACAGGGGAGCCCCACAGATACGCAGTATTTT. Its translation: CSARGQGSPTDTQYF.

This clone came up a few times. The rearrangement links TRBV6-1 to TRBJ2-7; 8 bases line up with TRBD2. V shed 4 bases and J 2 bases; nucleotides not matched to a gene: 4. Germline CDR1 MNHNS, CDR2 SASEGT. The CDR3 totals 14 residues. The chain's CDR3 is CASSVLAEAYEQYF. In nucleotides, the CDR3 is TGTGCCAGCAGTGTACTAGCGGAAGCCTACGAGCAGTACTTC.

This clone was counted between two and nine times. The chain recombines TRBV28 with TRBJ1-5, with D unresolved. This CDR3 is built from 16 residues. The germline V gene encodes CDR1 MDHEN and CDR2 SYDVKM. V dropped 5 bases and J dropped 1 base, with 15 bases sitting between them. The chain's CDR3 is CASSLSSDGSNQPQHF. The CDR3 coding sequence is TGTGCCAGCAGTCTCTCCTCCGACGGGAGCAATCAGCCCCAGCATTTT.